This T cell receptor beta chain was recorded in a study of T-cell reconstitution after alpha-beta-depleted transplantation in children. General study findings and limits: T cells produced anew were the main source of T-cell counts and diversity one year after transplant.

Germline CDR1 reads SGHRS; CDR2 reads YFSETQ. V lost 1 base and J lost 3; bases outside the gene matches: 9. This CDR3 is built from 19 residues. As it was prepared, the TCRbeta library received unique molecular identifiers. TCRdb reprocessed the PCR reads via MiXCR and lists one record per CDR3 protein. The sample lists about 300,000 distinct CDR3 sequences; roughly a tenth were seen once. This clonotype was observed many times. Its antigen is as yet unknown. This sample comprised PBMCs, obtained before TCRalphabeta/CD19-depleted stem cell transplant. V gene TRBV5-1 combines with J gene TRBJ2-3; 15 bases are shared with TRBD2. The TCR was taken from a boy in the first two years of life with acute myeloid leukemia, due to receive a stem cell transplant. In DNA, the CDR3 is TGCGCCAGCAGCTTGTCAGGACTAGCGGGAGGGATGAGGACAGATACGCAGTATTTT. It codes for CASSLSGLAGGMRTDTQYF.